The rows below give T cell receptor beta chains drawn from one sample of a study of blood T cell repertoires in COVID-19. Assay used: immunoSEQ multiplex PCR; TCRdb lists only in-frame clones, some missing. The sample includes 250,000 to 350,000 clones, around 88% of them seen just once. Material for sequencing was peripheral blood. The receptors derive from a woman in her 30s who had recovered from COVID-19. CDR3s leave out the opening cysteine and the closing phenylalanine or tryptophan.

j_call: TRBJ2-5; v_call: TRBV11-2; cdr3_aa: ASSLDQSGLGETQY
j_call: TRBJ2-1; v_call: TRBV2; cdr3_aa: ASSGLGLAVVNEQF
j_call: TRBJ2-2; v_call: TRBV4-1; cdr3_aa: ASSQPTRTSGLNTGELF
j_call: TRBJ1-1; v_call: TRBV2; cdr3_aa: ASTPEGAAKGTEAF
j_call: TRBJ2-7; v_call: TRBV6-5; cdr3_aa: ASGAEPGLVDEQY
j_call: TRBJ1-2; v_call: TRBV3-1/TRBV3-2; cdr3_aa: ASSRRWDMANYGYT
j_call: TRBJ2-3; v_call: TRBV12-5; cdr3_aa: ASGGDFRSTDTQY
j_call: TRBJ1-2; v_call: TRBV19; cdr3_aa: ASTTGGADDNGYT
j_call: TRBJ2-2; v_call: TRBV6-2/TRBV6-3; cdr3_aa: ASRPSGMSTGELF
j_call: TRBJ1-1; v_call: TRBV11-2; cdr3_aa: ASSFTIGGTEAF
j_call: TRBJ2-3; v_call: TRBV7-9; cdr3_aa: ASSLEREGTDTQY
j_call: TRBJ2-3; v_call: TRBV11-2; cdr3_aa: ASREWTGGLDTQY
j_call: TRBJ1-3; v_call: TRBV3-1/TRBV3-2; cdr3_aa: ASGDRAGNTIY
j_call: TRBJ2-3; v_call: TRBV7-8; cdr3_aa: ASSWAGLAGGTKSTDTQY
j_call: TRBJ1-4; v_call: TRBV30; cdr3_aa: AWGTADATNEKLF
j_call: TRBJ2-7; v_call: TRBV5-4; cdr3_aa: ASTSDSYEQY